The T cell receptor beta chain under discussion was sequenced for a study of blood T cells in healthy people across ages. General study results and limits: The study found TCR beta diversity correlated strongly with naive T cell percentage. Unsorted PBMCs ruled out conclusive naive versus antigen-experienced comparison.

In germline, CDR1 is DFQATT, CDR2 SNEGSKA (reference sequence). This CDR3 has 15 amino acids. This clonotype showed up just a few times. The antigen remains undetermined. The donors, all healthy, were Caucasians living in Russia, aged about 6 to 90. Alongside a J-beta primer mix, a sample-barcoded 5' primer served in a second PCR lasting about 7 to 12 cycles. Each CDR3 protein gets one entry after TCRdb re-called the 5' RACE reads with MiXCR. The sample lists roughly 1.4 million distinct CDR3 sequences, approximately 63% occurring once. This clonotype was sampled from a man aged 18 to 30 in good health. Sample: blood. The chain combines TRBV20-1 with TRBJ2-5, with D perhaps being TRBD1 or TRBD2 (7 bases each). The DNA end is more similar to TRBJ2-1, so the J call may be wrong. The CDR3 bases are TGCAGTGCTAAGGGGGCTAGCGGTAACCAAGAGACCCAGTTCTTC. It specifies CSAKGASGNQETQFF.